The clone carrying this TCR beta chain was observed many times. Its antigen remains unidentified. Germline V gene sequence: CDR1 SQVTM, CDR2 ANQGSEA. This CDR3 comprises 12 residues. Trimming took 7 bases from V and 1 from J, leaving 10 bases between them. From the 5' RACE reads, TCRdb called clonotypes with MiXCR, one entry per CDR3 protein. The sample carries over 500,000 distinct CDR3 sequences, about 18% recorded once. The data belong to a study of T-cell memory formation after mild COVID-19. Study-level information: Most TCR clusters belonged to a single donor.

Whole-study results and caveats: The study detected some responding clones in pre-infection memory, suggesting cross-reactive memory joined.

The sequence was collected from an adult woman who had mild COVID-19 (a few samples of this study predate the infection). Cell type and time point are not known. The sequenced material came from PBMCs or a T cell subset sorted from them (not recorded which). V gene TRBV29-1 combines with J gene TRBJ2-5; perhaps TRBD2 as D (7 bases). The CDR3 sequence is CSAGGAQETQYF. CDR3 sequence (DNA): TGCAGCGCTGGGGGGGCCCAAGAGACCCAGTACTTC.